The 11 T cell receptor beta chains below all came from one sample that was sequenced in a study of T cell responses to AZD1222 COVID-19 vaccine. TCRdb keeps only in-frame clones here, not all; method: immunoSEQ multiplex PCR. The profile shows more than 85,000 clones, approximately 88% of them singletons. This sample comprised peripheral blood, obtained on day 0 of AZD1222 vaccination. The receptors stem from an adult in good health.

The chain couples TRBV15 to TRBJ1-1; a possible D gene is TRBD1 (6 bases). Germline CDR1 reads LNHNV; CDR2 reads YYDKDF (reference sequence). Deletions cut 9 bases from V and 4 bases from J, with 15 bases between. The CDR3 length is 13 residues. The CDR3 nucleotides are TGTGCCACGGCGGTGCGGGGGCGCACTGAAGCTTTCTTT. It yields the protein CATAVRGRTEAFF.

The genes are TRBV9 and TRBJ2-7; 13 bases agree with TRBD2. The junction had 5 bases not matched to a gene; V was cut back by 4 bases and J by 4 bases. This CDR3 has 15 residues. In germline, CDR1 is SGDLS, CDR2 YYNGEE. CDR3 loop: CASSPGTSGIYEQYF. The CDR3 DNA sequence: TGTGCCAGCAGCCCCGGGACTAGCGGGATTTACGAGCAGTACTTC.

This clone was counted once. This sequence joins TRBV7-2 and TRBJ2-7, with D possibly being TRBD1 or TRBD2 (7 bases each). Germline CDR1 is SGHTA and CDR2 is FQGNSA. V was clipped by 5 bases and J by 2 bases, with 16 bases between them. CDR3 size: 15 residues. CDR3 in DNA: TGTGCCAGCAGCCCCAGGGGGGGGGCCCCCTACGAGCAGTACTTC. Amino acid sequence: CASSPRGGAPYEQYF.

CDR3 sequence: CASSYSGGFKSPEQYF. CDR3 DNA sequence: TGTGCCAGCAGTTACTCGGGAGGGTTCAAATCTCCCGAGCAGTACTTC. The chain links TRBV6-5 to TRBJ2-7, with 7 bases matching TRBD2. V shed 0 bases and J 6 bases; nucleotides not matched to a gene: 11. Per the germline V gene, CDR1 is MNHEY and CDR2 is SVGAGI. This CDR3 comprises 16 residues.

The V gene is TRBV6-7, the J gene TRBJ2-7; D unclear. TRBV6-7 is classed as an ORF, of uncertain function. V lost 2 bases, J lost 6 bases, and 11 bases lay in between. This CDR3 has 13 residues. The CDR3 region is CASSYLTQREQYF. The CDR3 nucleotides are TGTGCCAGCAGTTACCTGACTCAGCGCGAGCAGTACTTC.

This clone was found a few times. The chain is built from TRBV5-1 and TRBJ2-7; 11 bases line up with TRBD2. CDR1 and CDR2 from the germline V gene are SGHRS and YFSETQ. V lost 3 bases to trimming and J lost 6 bases; unmatched junction nucleotides: 8. The CDR3 sequence is 15 residues long. The CDR3 loop is CASSWDSGGDSEQYF. CDR3 nucleotides: TGCGCCAGCAGCTGGGATAGCGGGGGGGACTCCGAGCAGTACTTC.

This clone was observed once. V usage is TRBV6-6 and J usage is TRBJ1-5, with 8 positions matching TRBD1. The V gene end was trimmed by 5 bases and the J gene end by 6 bases; junction bases not matched to a gene: 9. The germline V gene has CDR1 MNHNY and CDR2 SVGAGI (reference sequence). The CDR3 has 15 amino acids. The DNA for the CDR3 is TGTGCCAGCAGTAGGGGACAGGTGGGGAGTCAGCCCCAGCATTTT. This encodes CASSRGQVGSQPQHF.

This sequence joins TRBV27 and TRBJ2-2; 12 positions match TRBD2. The germline CDR1 and CDR2 sequences are MNHEY and SMNVEV (reference sequence). V lost 4 bases to trimming and J lost 6 bases; unmatched junction nucleotides: 6. CDR3 length equals 16 residues. The CDR3 here is CASSYILAGGSGELFF. In DNA form, the CDR3 reads TGTGCCAGCAGTTACATCCTAGCGGGGGGGTCCGGGGAGCTGTTTTTT.

The V gene is TRBV7-9, the J gene TRBJ2-7; 7 bases fit TRBD2. Germline V gives CDR1 SEHNR, CDR2 FQNEAQ (reference sequence). With V trimmed by 5 bases and J by 2 bases, 6 bases remained unmatched. The CDR3 runs 14 residues. The CDR3 sequence is CASSAPGTTYEQYF. CDR3 DNA: TGTGCCAGCAGCGCTCCCGGGACTACCTACGAGCAGTACTTC.

V gene TRBV5-4 combines with J gene TRBJ1-6; D might be TRBD1 (5 bases). Germline V gives CDR1 SGHNT, CDR2 YYREEE (reference sequence). The CDR3 runs to 15 residues. Trimming cost V 3 bases and J 9 bases, with 16 bases left between them. CDR3 amino acids: CASSYDSTGFSPLHF. The CDR3 DNA follows: TGTGCCAGCAGCTACGACAGTACCGGCTTTTCACCCCTCCACTTT. The whole variable domain, remainder taken from reference TRBV5-4 and TRBJ1-6, is ETGVTQSPTHLIKTRGQQVTLRCSSQSGHNTVSWYQQALGQGPQFIFQYYREEENGRGNFPPRFSGLQFPNYSSELNVNALELDDSALYLCASSYDSTGFSPLHFGNGTRLTVT.

This clone was observed a handful of times. The V call is TRBV12-5, the J call TRBJ2-1; 14 bases match TRBD2. The CDR3 contains 18 residues. Trimming cost V 5 bases and J 7 bases; bases outside gene matches: 13. Germline V lookup: CDR1 LGHNT, CDR2 FRNRAP. The CDR3 reads CASGHGTWTSGGKNEQFF. The DNA for the CDR3 is TGTGCTAGTGGTCACGGGACCTGGACTAGCGGGGGGAAAAATGAGCAGTTCTTC.